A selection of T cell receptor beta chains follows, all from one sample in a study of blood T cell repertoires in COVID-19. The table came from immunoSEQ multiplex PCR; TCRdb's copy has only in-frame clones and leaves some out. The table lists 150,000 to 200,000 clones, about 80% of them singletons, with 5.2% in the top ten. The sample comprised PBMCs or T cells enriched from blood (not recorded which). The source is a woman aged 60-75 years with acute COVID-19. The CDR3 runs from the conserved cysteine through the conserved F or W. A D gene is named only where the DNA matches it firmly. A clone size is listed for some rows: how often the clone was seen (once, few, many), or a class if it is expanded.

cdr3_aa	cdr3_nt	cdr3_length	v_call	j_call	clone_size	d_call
CASHLGEDEKLFF	TGTGCCAGCCACTTAGGGGAAGACGAAAAACTGTTTTTT	13	TRBV3-1/TRBV3-2	TRBJ1-4	few	-
CASSQGLAGATPMGNEQFF	TGCGCCAGCAGCCAAGGATTAGCGGGAGCAACCCCCATGGGCAATGAGCAGTTCTTC	19	TRBV4-3	TRBJ2-1	-	TRBD2
CASSQSQGIYGYTF	TGCGCCAGCAGCCAGAGCCAGGGCATCTATGGCTACACCTTC	14	TRBV4-1	TRBJ1-2	-	-
CASGPPSSSGANVLTF	TGTGCCAGCGGGCCCCCTTCGTCATCCGGGGCCAACGTCCTGACTTTC	16	TRBV9	TRBJ2-6	-	-
CASSLVGASGYQETQYF	TGTGCCAGCAGCTTAGTAGGGGCTAGCGGGTACCAAGAGACCCAGTACTTC	17	TRBV11-3	TRBJ2-5	-	TRBD2
CASSFNRANQPQHF	TGTGCCAGCAGCTTTAACAGGGCGAATCAGCCCCAGCATTTT	14	TRBV5-8	TRBJ1-5	-	-
CSGRTSGTGELFF	TGCAGCGGGAGGACTAGCGGCACCGGGGAGCTGTTTTTT	13	TRBV29-1	TRBJ2-2	few	TRBD2
CSVSGVSNTEAFF	TGCAGCGTTTCGGGGGTTTCGAACACTGAAGCTTTCTTT	13	TRBV29-1	TRBJ1-1	-	-
CANSGSNFLAKNIQYF	TGCGCCAACTCCGGGTCGAACTTTCTAGCCAAAAACATTCAGTACTTC	16	TRBV10-1	TRBJ2-4	few	-
CASSGRQDWPNQETQYF	TGCGCCAGCAGCGGTCGGCAGGACTGGCCAAACCAAGAGACCCAGTACTTC	17	TRBV5-1	TRBJ2-5	-	-
CASSYRGLRDTQYF	TGTGCCAGCAGTTACAGGGGGCTGAGGGATACGCAGTATTTT	14	TRBV6-5	TRBJ2-3	-	TRBD1
CASSASGYSNQPQHF	TGTGCCAGCAGCGCCTCAGGTTATAGCAATCAGCCCCAGCATTTT	15	TRBV7-6	TRBJ1-5	many	-
CASSDGRIETQYF	TGTGCCAGCAGCGATGGGAGGATAGAGACCCAGTACTTC	13	TRBV2	TRBJ2-5	-	-
CASSPRPGDPPQHF	TGTGCCAGCTCACCAAGACCAGGGGATCCGCCCCAGCATTTT	14	TRBV18	TRBJ1-5	-	-
CASSPGQQGGNTIYF	TGTGCCAGCTCACCGGGGCAACAGGGTGGAAACACCATATATTTT	15	TRBV18	TRBJ1-3	many	-
CAISEHADRDFSGANVLTF	TGTGCCATCAGTGAGCACGCGGACAGGGATTTTTCTGGGGCCAACGTCCTGACTTTC	19	TRBV10-3	TRBJ2-6	-	TRBD1
CASTQGGGRTFVRDTGELFF	TGTGCCAGCACCCAAGGAGGAGGACGAACTTTTGTCCGGGACACCGGGGAGCTGTTTTTT	20	TRBV4-2	TRBJ2-2	-	-
CASSILAGSYNEQFF	TGTGCCAGCAGCATTCTAGCGGGCTCCTACAATGAGCAGTTCTTC	15	TRBV9	TRBJ2-1	-	TRBD2
CASSPQREGQGDTQYF	TGCGCCAGCAGTCCCCAGCGGGAGGGCCAGGGAGATACGCAGTATTTT	16	TRBV5-1	TRBJ2-3	-	TRBD2
CASSERTDYTEAFF	TGTGCCAGCAGTGAAAGGACAGACTACACTGAAGCTTTCTTT	14	TRBV2	TRBJ1-1	-	-
CASSSRGGRGYGYTF	TGTGCCAGCAGTTCCCGCGGGGGGCGCGGCTATGGCTACACCTTC	15	TRBV27	TRBJ1-2	-	-
CASSSTSGGAGEQFF	TGTGCCAGCAGCTCGACTAGCGGGGGGGCAGGGGAGCAGTTCTTC	15	TRBV5-4	TRBJ2-1	-	TRBD2
CAGELGNTIYF	TGTGCCGGAGAACTCGGAAACACCATATATTTT	11	TRBV19	TRBJ1-3	few	-
CASSLDLDLKGDTQYF	TGTGCCAGCAGCTTAGATTTGGATCTAAAGGGGGATACGCAGTATTTT	16	TRBV7-2	TRBJ2-3	-	-
CASSFARGGPRDTQYF	TGTGCCAGCAGCTTTGCGCGGGGGGGGCCGCGGGATACGCAGTATTTT	16	TRBV5-8	TRBJ2-3	few	TRBD2
CASTPRQGYHLTGLNTEAFF	TGTGCCAGCACTCCACGACAGGGGTATCACTTGACTGGCCTGAACACTGAAGCTTTCTTT	20	TRBV28	TRBJ1-1	-	TRBD1
CASSYGGSHRYTF	TGTGCCAGCAGTTACGGGGGGTCTCATCGCTACACCTTC	13	TRBV6-2/TRBV6-3	TRBJ1-2	-	-